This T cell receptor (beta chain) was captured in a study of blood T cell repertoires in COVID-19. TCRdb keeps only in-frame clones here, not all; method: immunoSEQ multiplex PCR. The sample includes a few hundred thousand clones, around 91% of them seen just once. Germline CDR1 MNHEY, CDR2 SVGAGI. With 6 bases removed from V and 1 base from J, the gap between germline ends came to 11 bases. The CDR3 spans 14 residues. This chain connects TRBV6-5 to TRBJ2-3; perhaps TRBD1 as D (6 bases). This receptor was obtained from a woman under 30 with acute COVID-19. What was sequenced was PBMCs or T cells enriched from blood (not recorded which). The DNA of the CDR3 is TGTGCCAGCAGCTCGAGGACAGGCACAGATACGCAGTATTTT. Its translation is CASSSRTGTDTQYF.